One and the same sample provided the 23 T cell receptor beta chains below, sequenced in a study of shared clonotypes between healthy human individuals. The method was immunoSEQ multiplex PCR; TCRdb's version includes in-frame clones alone and lacks a portion of them. The sample includes about 2 million clones, approximately 94% seen only once; the top ten take roughly 1.2%. Positive CCR7 selection of CD45RO-negative cells yielded the naive CD8 cells, and terminally differentiated effector memory CD45RA+ cells were excluded. The specimen was naive CD8+ T cells sorted from blood. The origin of the receptors is a man aged 18-30 years in good health.

The rearrangement joins TRBV29-1 to TRBJ2-1; 9 bases match TRBD2. Germline V gene data show CDR1 as SQVTM and CDR2 as ANQGSEA. Unmatched junction bases numbered 4, after V lost 8 bases and J lost 5 bases. The CDR3 length is 12 residues. DNA of the CDR3: TGCAGCATAGCGGGAGATAACAATGAGCAGTTCTTC. It codes for CSIAGDNNEQFF.

The rearrangement joins TRBV7-3 to TRBJ2-7; possibly TRBD1 for D (5 bases). Germline V gene lookup returns CDR1 SGHTA and CDR2 FQGTGA. With 2 bases removed from V and 3 bases from J, the gap between germline ends came to 11 bases. CDR3 size: 14 residues. This chain's CDR3 is CASSLYPGHYEQYF. The CDR3 nucleotides are TGTGCCAGCAGCTTATACCCAGGGCACTACGAGCAGTACTTC.

CDR3 sequence: CATRGRGRTGPTGANVLTF. For the CDR3, the DNA is TGTGCCACCAGAGGCCGCGGACGGACAGGGCCCACTGGGGCCAACGTCCTGACTTTC. The chain joins TRBV10-3 to TRBJ2-6; 8 bases agree with TRBD1. In germline, CDR1 is ENHRY, CDR2 SYGVKD. V dropped 10 bases and J dropped 2; count of bases not matched to a gene: 19. The CDR3 runs to 19 residues.

The rearrangement uses TRBV7-2 and TRBJ1-4; 7 bases map to TRBD1. V was pared by 5 bases and J by 6 bases, with 6 bases of the junction left unmatched. From germline, CDR1 is SGHTA and CDR2 FQGNSA. There are 14 residues in the CDR3. The CDR3 nucleotides are TGTGCCAGCAGCCCGACAGGGTTTCATGAAAAACTGTTTTTT. Encoded protein: CASSPTGFHEKLFF.

The chain links TRBV5-6 to TRBJ2-7, with TRBD1 matching over 9 bases. Germline-derived CDR1 and CDR2 are SGHDT and YYEEEE. Unmatched junction bases numbered 11, after V lost 5 bases and J lost 5 bases. The CDR3 runs 15 residues. DNA of the CDR3: TGTGCCAGCAGTGGCGGGGACAGGGTCTTACACGAGCAGTACTTC. Encoded protein: CASSGGDRVLHEQYF.

Note on this clone: Additional DNA sequences in this sample encode the identical CDR3. The V gene is TRBV4-3, the J gene TRBJ2-7; perhaps TRBD2 as D (6 bases). The CDR3 is made up of 14 amino acids. The ends were cut back, 0 bases at V and 4 bases at J, with 10 bases in the middle. Germline V gene data show CDR1 as LGHNA and CDR2 as YSLEER. CDR3 sequence (DNA): TGCGCCAGCAGCCAAGAACGGCGGGGATACGAGCAGTACTTC. Translated, it gives CASSQERRGYEQYF.

V is TRBV6-1 and J is TRBJ1-2, with 7 nucleotides matching TRBD1. V shed 3 bases, J shed 7 bases, and the junction held 5 bases outside the gene matches. Germline CDR1 reads MNHNS; CDR2 reads SASEGT. The CDR3 loop spans 13 amino acids. The CDR3, as DNA: TGTGCCAGCAGTGAGACAGGGTTGAGTGGCTACACCTTC. Its translation is CASSETGLSGYTF.

This clone was seen just once. This rearrangement joins TRBV9 to TRBJ2-5; D remains ambiguous. In germline, CDR1 is SGDLS, CDR2 YYNGEE. The CDR3 has 10 residues. Written as DNA, the CDR3 is TGTGTTGCGGATCAAGAGACCCAGTACTTC. It is translated as CVADQETQYF.

As to this clone: The sample has other DNA sequences that encode this CDR3 too. The CDR3 sequence: CASSEGISYEQYF. CDR3 nucleotide sequence: TGTGCCAGCAGTGAGGGGATCTCCTACGAGCAGTACTTC. The chain uses TRBV6-1 and TRBJ2-7; D not resolved. Germline-derived CDR1 and CDR2 are MNHNS and SASEGT. The CDR3 spans 13 residues. Trimming took off 3 bases at V and 0 bases at J, with 6 bases between the two ends.

The J gene is TRBJ2-7, the V gene TRBV29-1; D is unresolved. V dropped 4 bases and J dropped 2 bases, with 9 bases sitting between them. Per the germline V gene, CDR1 is SQVTM and CDR2 is ANQGSEA. The CDR3 covers 12 residues. The CDR3 DNA sequence: TGCAGCGTTGGCGGACCAACCTACGAGCAGTACTTC. This sequence encodes CSVGGPTYEQYF.

The chain carries TRBV6-5 and TRBJ2-5; 7 positions agree with TRBD2. Trimming cost V 4 bases and J 1 base; bases outside gene matches: 6. The CDR3 has 15 amino acids. Germline V lookup: CDR1 MNHEY, CDR2 SVGAGI. CDR3 sequence reads: CASSSTGGIQETQYF. The DNA for the CDR3 is TGTGCCAGCAGTTCGACGGGAGGCATCCAAGAGACCCAGTACTTC.

This clone was counted only a few times. The rearrangement links TRBV9 to TRBJ1-2; TRBD1 matches 7 bases. This CDR3 region has 14 residues. The V segment lost 4 bases and the J segment 8 bases; nucleotides outside the gene matches: 11. Germline CDR1 reads SGDLS; CDR2 reads YYNGEE. CDR3 sequence reads: CASSRGTDEMGYTF. CDR3 in DNA: TGTGCCAGCAGCAGAGGGACAGACGAAATGGGCTACACCTTC.

In the case of this clone: The same CDR3 also results from other DNA sequences found in this sample. The V gene is TRBV6-5, the J gene TRBJ1-1, with TRBD1 as a possible D gene (5 bases). CDR3 size: 13 residues. Germline V gives CDR1 MNHEY, CDR2 SVGAGI. V lost 2 bases and J lost 1, with 5 bases in between. This chain's CDR3 is CASSYTGNTEAFF. The DNA of the CDR3 is TGTGCCAGCAGTTACACAGGGAACACTGAAGCTTTCTTT.

The V and J genes are TRBV12-2 and TRBJ1-1. TRBV12-2 is shown as a pseudogene. The CDR3 has 15 amino acids. The CDR3 protein is CASRLGDRVNTEAFF. DNA of the CDR3: TGTGCAAGTCGCTTGGGGGACCGGGTAAACACTGAAGCTTTCTTT.

The J gene is TRBJ2-1, the V gene TRBV11-2; 12 bases are shared with TRBD1. CDR3 size: 14 residues. V shed 5 bases and J 9 bases; nucleotides not matched to a gene: 5. Germline V CDR1 and CDR2: SGHAT, FQNNGV. For the CDR3, the DNA is TGTGCCAGCAGCCTGGGACAGGGGGCGGGTGAGCAGTTCTTC. As protein: CASSLGQGAGEQFF.

The V call is TRBV4-1, the J call TRBJ2-3; 9 bases align to TRBD2. The germline gives CDR1 MGHRA, CDR2 YSYEKL. The CDR3 contains 16 residues. V trimming: 2 bases; J trimming: 2 bases; junction bases outside the gene matches: 5. The CDR3 here is CASSQPAGGTTDTQYF. CDR3 in DNA: TGCGCCAGCAGCCAACCAGCGGGGGGCACCACAGATACGCAGTATTTT.

This clone was detected once. The chain recombines TRBV5-8 with TRBJ1-2; TRBD1 is a possible D gene (5 bases). This CDR3 comprises 15 residues. V was trimmed by 6 bases and J by 4 bases, leaving 19 bases between them. Germline-derived CDR1 and CDR2 are SGHTS and YDEGEE. For the CDR3, the DNA is TGTGCCAGCAACAAACGGCGGGGGGGAGTCTATGGCTACACCTTC. Protein sequence: CASNKRRGGVYGYTF.

The rearrangement uses TRBV5-1 and TRBJ2-2, with TRBD2 matching over 10 bases. CDR1 and CDR2 from the germline V gene are SGHRS and YFSETQ. With 7 bases clipped from V and 4 bases from J, the junction kept 19 bases outside the gene matches. The CDR3 has 19 amino acids. The CDR3 coding sequence is TGCGCCAGCGCCTCCCCCTCCTCTAGCGGGAGTACGGGCACCGGGGAGCTGTTTTTT. As protein: CASASPSSSGSTGTGELFF.

The chain couples TRBV7-2 to TRBJ2-7; D possibly corresponds to TRBD2 (5 bases). The CDR3 has 13 residues. Germline assignment: CDR1 SGHTA and CDR2 FQGNSA. V lost 3 bases to trimming and J lost 3 bases, with 9 bases between them. The CDR3 is CASSFAGVYEQYF. Written as DNA, the CDR3 is TGTGCCAGCAGCTTCGCCGGGGTCTACGAGCAGTACTTC.

This CDR3 reads CAVSDGPSSSYEQYF. In DNA form, the CDR3 reads TGTGCCGTATCAGACGGCCCCTCAAGCTCCTACGAGCAGTACTTC. V usage is TRBV19 and J usage is TRBJ2-7; D remains ambiguous. The ends were cut back, 11 bases at V and 0 bases at J, with 20 bases in the middle. The CDR3 totals 15 residues. In germline, CDR1 is LNHDA, CDR2 SQIVND (reference sequence).

In its sample, this clone was seen once. The chain has TRBV11-2 and TRBJ2-5, with D tentatively TRBD2 (5 bases). Trimming removed 5 bases at V and 3 bases at J, with 13 bases between. The CDR3 has 14 residues. CDR1 SGHAT and CDR2 FQNNGV come from the germline V gene. This chain's CDR3 is CASSEPGSKETQYF. The DNA of the CDR3 is TGTGCCAGCAGCGAACCGGGGTCAAAAGAGACCCAGTACTTC.

V gene TRBV5-3 combines with J gene TRBJ1-1, with TRBD1 matching over 8 bases. TRBV5-3 is assigned to the ORF class and has an uncertain function. The CDR3 has 15 residues. Trimming cost V 4 bases and J 1 base; bases outside gene matches: 6. The CDR3, as DNA: TGTGCCAGAAGCCGGCGGACAGGGAAGAACACTGAAGCTTTCTTT. Residues: CARSRRTGKNTEAFF.

The genes are TRBV2 and TRBJ2-7; D is unresolved. This CDR3 spans 16 amino acids. In germline, CDR1 is SNHLY, CDR2 FYNNEI. V shed 2 bases and J shed 7 bases, with 21 bases lying between them. The CDR3 loop is CASSEFPEFPAAEQYF. The CDR3 DNA reads TGTGCCAGCAGTGAATTCCCGGAGTTCCCCGCCGCGGAGCAGTACTTC.